Detailed here is one T cell receptor (beta chain). Its cognate antigen is unknown. The CDR3 runs 16 residues. V trimming: 4 bases; J trimming: 1 base; junction bases outside the gene matches: 7. The V gene's germline CDR1 is SEHNR and CDR2 FQNEAQ (reference sequence). TCRbeta library construction was performed incorporating unique molecular identifiers. TCRdb fed the PCR reads into MiXCR, producing one record per CDR3 protein. The sample records approximately 190,000 distinct CDR3 sequences, under 8.5% being singletons. This specimen belongs to a study of T-cell reconstitution after alpha-beta-depleted transplantation in children. Study-wide results and limits: T-cell counts and diversity at one year post-transplant came mainly from newly produced T cells. Expanded graft clones numbering several hundred reportedly gave rise to alpha-beta T cells about two months after transplant. The high TCRbeta diversity at day 60 in some patients came from surviving recipient T cells and thymic progenitors.

The rearrangement joins TRBV7-9 to TRBJ2-3; TRBD2 aligns across 8 bases. The TCR was taken from a male patient aged 2 to 9 who had a stem cell transplant for acute myeloid leukemia, so the T cells may come from the graft donor. Sample: PBMCs, mostly from graft donor cells, taken 360 days after TCRalphabeta/CD19-depleted stem cell transplant. This CDR3 is CASSSDPGLGTDTQYF. The DNA for the CDR3 is TGTGCCAGCAGCTCGGACCCGGGACTAGGCACAGATACGCAGTATTTT.